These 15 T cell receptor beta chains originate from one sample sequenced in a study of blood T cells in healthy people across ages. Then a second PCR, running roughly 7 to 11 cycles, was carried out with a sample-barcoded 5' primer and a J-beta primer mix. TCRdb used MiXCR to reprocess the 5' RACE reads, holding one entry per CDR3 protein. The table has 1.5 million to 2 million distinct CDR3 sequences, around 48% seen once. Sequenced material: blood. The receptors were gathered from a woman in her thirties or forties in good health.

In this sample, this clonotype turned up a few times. CDR3 sequence (DNA): TGTGCCAGCAGTTCTCCCTCAGGCGGGGCCAACGTCCTGACTTTC. Translated: CASSSPSGGANVLTF. This chain joins TRBV28 and TRBJ2-6; D unclear. V lost 4 bases and J lost 4, with 11 bases in between. Looked up from germline, CDR1 is MDHEN and CDR2 is SYDVKM. The length of the CDR3 is 15 residues.

CDR3 DNA: TGTGCCAGCAGCCCGGACAGGGGTGTGGACGAGCAGTACTTC. Protein product: CASSPDRGVDEQYF. The chain uses TRBV5-8 and TRBJ2-7; 9 bases map to TRBD1. CDR1 and CDR2 from the germline V gene are SGHTS and YDEGEE. Trimming at V came to 4 bases and at J to 5 bases, leaving 7 bases not matched to a gene. This CDR3 region has 14 residues.

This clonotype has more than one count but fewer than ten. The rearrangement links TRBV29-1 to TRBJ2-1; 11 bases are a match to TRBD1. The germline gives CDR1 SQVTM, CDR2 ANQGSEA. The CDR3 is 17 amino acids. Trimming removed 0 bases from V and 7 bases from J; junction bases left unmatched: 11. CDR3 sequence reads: CSVEEVTGTGGGNEQFF. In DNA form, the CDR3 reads TGCAGCGTTGAAGAGGTCACCGGGACAGGGGGTGGAAATGAGCAGTTCTTC.

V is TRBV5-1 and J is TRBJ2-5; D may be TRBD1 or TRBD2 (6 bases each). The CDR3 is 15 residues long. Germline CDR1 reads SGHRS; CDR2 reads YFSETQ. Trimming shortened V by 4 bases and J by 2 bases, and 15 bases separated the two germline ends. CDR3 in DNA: TGCGCCAGCAGCGAACAATGGGGGGCGCAAGAGACCCAGTACTTC. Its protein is CASSEQWGAQETQYF.

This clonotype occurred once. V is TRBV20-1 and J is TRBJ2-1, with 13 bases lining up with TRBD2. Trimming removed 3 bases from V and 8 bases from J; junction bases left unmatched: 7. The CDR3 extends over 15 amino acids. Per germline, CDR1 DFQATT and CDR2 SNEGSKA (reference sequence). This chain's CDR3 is CSARDGLAGAHEQFF. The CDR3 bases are TGCAGTGCTAGGGACGGACTAGCGGGGGCCCATGAGCAGTTCTTC.

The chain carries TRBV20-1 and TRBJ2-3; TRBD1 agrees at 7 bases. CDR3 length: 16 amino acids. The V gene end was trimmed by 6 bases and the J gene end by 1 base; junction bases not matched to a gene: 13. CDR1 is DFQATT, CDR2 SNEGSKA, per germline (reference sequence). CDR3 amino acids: CSAVRDRSMGTDTQYF. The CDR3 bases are TGCAGTGCAGTCCGGGACAGAAGTATGGGCACAGATACGCAGTATTTT.

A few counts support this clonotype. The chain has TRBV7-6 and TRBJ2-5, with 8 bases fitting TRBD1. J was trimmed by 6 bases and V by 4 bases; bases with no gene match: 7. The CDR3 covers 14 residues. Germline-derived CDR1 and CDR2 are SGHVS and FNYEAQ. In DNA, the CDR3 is TGTGCCAGCAGCTACGTCACAGGGGGAAAGACCCAGTACTTC. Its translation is CASSYVTGGKTQYF.

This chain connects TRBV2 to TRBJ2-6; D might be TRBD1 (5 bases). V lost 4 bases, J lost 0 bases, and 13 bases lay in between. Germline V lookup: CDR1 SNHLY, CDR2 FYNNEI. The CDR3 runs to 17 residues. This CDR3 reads CASSGPQGLSGANVLTF. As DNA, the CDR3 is TGTGCCAGCAGTGGGCCGCAGGGCCTCTCTGGGGCCAACGTCCTGACTTTC.

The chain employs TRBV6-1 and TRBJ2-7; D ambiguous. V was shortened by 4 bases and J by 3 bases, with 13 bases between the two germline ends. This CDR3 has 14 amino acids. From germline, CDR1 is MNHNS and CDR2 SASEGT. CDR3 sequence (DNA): TGTGCCAGCAGTGTCCGAGAGTCGCTCTACGAGCAGTACTTC. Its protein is CASSVRESLYEQYF.

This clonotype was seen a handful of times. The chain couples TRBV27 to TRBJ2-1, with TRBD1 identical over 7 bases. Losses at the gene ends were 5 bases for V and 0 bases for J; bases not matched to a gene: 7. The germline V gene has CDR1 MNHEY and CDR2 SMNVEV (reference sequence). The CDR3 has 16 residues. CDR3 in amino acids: CASSQGQVFSYNEQFF. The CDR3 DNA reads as TGTGCCAGCAGTCAAGGACAGGTCTTCTCCTACAATGAGCAGTTCTTC.

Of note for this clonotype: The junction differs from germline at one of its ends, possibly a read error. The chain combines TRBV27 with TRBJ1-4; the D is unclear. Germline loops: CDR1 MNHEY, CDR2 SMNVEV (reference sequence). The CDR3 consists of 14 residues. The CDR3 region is CASSPAEANEELFF. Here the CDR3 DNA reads TGTGCCAGCAGTCCGGCGGAAGCTAATGAAGAACTGTTTTTT.

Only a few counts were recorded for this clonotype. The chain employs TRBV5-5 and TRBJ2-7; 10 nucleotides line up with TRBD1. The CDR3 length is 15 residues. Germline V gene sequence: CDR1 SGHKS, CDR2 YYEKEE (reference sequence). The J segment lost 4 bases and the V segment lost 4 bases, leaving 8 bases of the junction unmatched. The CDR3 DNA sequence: TGTGCCAGCAGCGTTGGGACAGGGGTGTCGTACGAGCAGTACTTC. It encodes CASSVGTGVSYEQYF.

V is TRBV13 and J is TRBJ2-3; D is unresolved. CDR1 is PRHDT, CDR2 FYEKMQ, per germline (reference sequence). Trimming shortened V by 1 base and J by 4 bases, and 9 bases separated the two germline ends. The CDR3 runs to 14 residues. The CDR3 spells CASSLAQLADTQYF. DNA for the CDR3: TGTGCCAGCAGCTTAGCACAGCTCGCAGATACGCAGTATTTT. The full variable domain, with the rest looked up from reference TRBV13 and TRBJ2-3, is AAGVIQSPRHLIKEKRETATLKCYPIPRHDTVYWYQQGPGQDPQFLISFYEKMQSDKGSIPDRFSAQQFSDYHSELNMSSLELGDSALYFCASSLAQLADTQYFGPGTRLTVL.

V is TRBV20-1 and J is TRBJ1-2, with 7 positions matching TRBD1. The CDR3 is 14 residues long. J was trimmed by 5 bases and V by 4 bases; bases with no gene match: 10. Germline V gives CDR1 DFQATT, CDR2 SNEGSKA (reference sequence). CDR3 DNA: TGCAGTGCTAAACCCTCAGACAGGGTATATGGCTACACCTTC. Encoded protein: CSAKPSDRVYGYTF.

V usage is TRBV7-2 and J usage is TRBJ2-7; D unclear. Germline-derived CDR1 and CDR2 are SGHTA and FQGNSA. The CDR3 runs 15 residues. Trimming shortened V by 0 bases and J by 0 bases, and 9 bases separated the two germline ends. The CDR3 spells CASSLADPSSYEQYF. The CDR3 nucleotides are TGTGCCAGCAGCTTAGCGGACCCGAGCTCCTACGAGCAGTACTTC.